The rows below give T cell receptor beta chains drawn from one sample of a study of T-cell memory formation after mild COVID-19. TCRdb recomputed calls from the 5' RACE reads with MiXCR, one row per CDR3 protein. The sample shows roughly 120,000 distinct CDR3 sequences, roughly 15% of them seen only once. The sample comprised PBMCs or a T cell subset sorted from them (not recorded which). The receptors were gathered from an adult woman who had mild COVID-19 (a few samples of this study predate the infection). Cell type and time point are not known. Both conserved end residues are part of each CDR3. The D gene is left open where the match is weak. Clone size is given for some rows only: seen once, a few or many times, or a class if the clone is expanded.

15 TRBJ2-3 TRBV7-6 . TRBD1 TGTGCCAGCAGCTCCGGACAGGGGATAACAGATACGCAGTATTTT CASSSGQGITDTQYF
16 TRBJ2-3 TRBV24-1 . TRBD2 TGTGCCACCAGTGAATATAGCGGGGGGAAGACAGATACGCAGTATTTT CATSEYSGGKTDTQYF
15 TRBJ2-7 TRBV11-3 . . TGTGCCAGCAGCTTAGATAGGGGAAGCACCTACGAGCAGTACTTC CASSLDRGSTYEQYF
13 TRBJ2-5 TRBV12-3/TRBV12-4 few . TGTGCCAGCAGTTTGGCCAGTCAAGAGACCCAGTACTTC CASSLASQETQYF
14 TRBJ1-4 TRBV19 . . TGTGCCAGTAGATCCGGGACATGGAATGAAAAACTGTTTTTT CASRSGTWNEKLFF
13 TRBJ2-1 TRBV4-3 . . TGCGCCAGCAGCCAAGATCGGGGTGGGGAGCAGTTCTTC CASSQDRGGEQFF
16 TRBJ2-7 TRBV2 few . TGTGCCAGCAGTGAACCCGACGGGGGCCATACCTACGAGCAGTACTTC CASSEPDGGHTYEQYF
16 TRBJ2-2 TRBV2 . . TGTGCCAGCGCTAAGGATCGGGAACCGAACACCGGGGAGCTGTTTTTT CASAKDREPNTGELFF
15 TRBJ2-3 TRBV3-1 . . TGTGCCAGCAGCTCGGCCCAAAGGTGGGCAGATACGCAGTATTTT CASSSAQRWADTQYF
15 TRBJ2-1 TRBV9 . . TGTGCCAGCACCGTAAGCCCAGTACCCTACAATGAGCAGTTCTTC CASTVSPVPYNEQFF
12 TRBJ2-7 TRBV7-9 few . TGTGCCAGCAGCTTACAGGACTACGAGCAGTACTTC CASSLQDYEQYF
15 TRBJ1-1 TRBV11-3 once TRBD1 TGTGCCAGCAGCTTAGCCGGACAGGGTGGCAGCCCAGCTTTCTTT CASSLAGQGGSPAFF
15 TRBJ2-2 TRBV11-2 . . TGTGCCAGCAGACCGGACTACTCCGACACCGGGGAGCTGTTTTTT CASRPDYSDTGELFF
13 TRBJ2-7 TRBV25-1 . . TGTGCCAGCAGCCGGGATCGAGTCTACGAGCAGTACTTC CASSRDRVYEQYF
12 TRBJ2-7 TRBV3-1 . . TGTGCCAGCAGGGACGCGATGGACGAGCAGTACTTC CASRDAMDEQYF
14 TRBJ2-5 TRBV3-1 few TRBD2 TGTGCCAGCAGCCTACTAGCGGGAGGAGAGACCCAGTACTTC CASSLLAGGETQYF
15 TRBJ1-4 TRBV7-9 . . TGTGCCAGCAGCTTAGTCTGGACGGAAAATGAAAAACTGTTTTTT CASSLVWTENEKLFF
14 TRBJ2-1 TRBV29-1 few TRBD2 TGCAGCGTGGACGGACTAGCGGGAGACAATGAGCAGTTCTTC CSVDGLAGDNEQFF
16 TRBJ1-2 TRBV5-1 few . TGCGCCAGCAGCCCCGAGGCCGGGGAGGACGGTTTTAGCTACACCTTC CASSPEAGEDGFSYTF
16 TRBJ1-6 TRBV5-1 few . TGCGCCAGCAGCCCGTCTGGGGGTACCTATAATTCACCCCTCCACTTT CASSPSGGTYNSPLHF
13 TRBJ1-2 TRBV20-1 few TRBD1 TGCAGTGCTCCCGGGACAGGGGCAAGTGGCTACACCTTC CSAPGTGASGYTF
15 TRBJ1-2 TRBV7-9 . . TGTGCCAGCAGCACATTAAAACAGGACCTATATGGCTACACCTTC CASSTLKQDLYGYTF
15 TRBJ2-3 TRBV12-3/TRBV12-4 . TRBD2 TGTGCCAGCAGTTTATTTAGAGCGGGAACAGATACGCAGTATTTT CASSLFRAGTDTQYF
15 TRBJ1-3 TRBV3-1 . TRBD1 TGTGCCAGCAGTCTACAGGGGCCCTCTGGAAACACCATATATTTT CASSLQGPSGNTIYF
12 TRBJ2-5 TRBV6-2/TRBV6-3 . . TGTGCCAGCAGTGACCACTGGGAGACCCAGTACTTC CASSDHWETQYF
11 TRBJ2-7 TRBV27 . . TGTGCCAGCAGTGGAGGGCACGAGCAGTACTTC CASSGGHEQYF
16 TRBJ2-5 TRBV9 few . TGTGCCAGCAGCGTAGACCGGGACCCAAGGAGGGAGACCCAGTACTTC CASSVDRDPRRETQYF
16 TRBJ2-1 TRBV24-1 . TRBD2 TGTGCCACCAGTGAATATACTAGCGGGCGATACAATGAGCAGTTCTTC CATSEYTSGRYNEQFF
17 TRBJ2-3 TRBV29-1 few TRBD2 TGCAGCGTTGAAGATCCGAGCGGGAGCCTGAGCACAGATACGCAGTATTTT CSVEDPSGSLSTDTQYF
13 TRBJ2-1 TRBV12-3/TRBV12-4 . . TGTGCCAGCAGTTCTTACGGGTCTGGGGAGCAGTTCTTC CASSSYGSGEQFF
14 TRBJ2-3 TRBV27 few . TGTGCCAGCAGCCCGGTTAAGGGGCCGGATACGCAGTATTTT CASSPVKGPDTQYF
14 TRBJ1-5 TRBV12-3/TRBV12-4 many . TGTGCCAGCAGTTTCCGCCGGACTAATCAGCCCCAGCATTTT CASSFRRTNQPQHF
15 TRBJ2-2 TRBV7-9 many TRBD1 TGTGCCAGCAGGTTCACAGGGGGCGCGACCGGGGAGCTGTTTTTT CASRFTGGATGELFF
13 TRBJ2-2 TRBV5-1 . . TGCGCCAGCTCACAGGACAGCACCGGGGAGCTGTTTTTT CASSQDSTGELFF
14 TRBJ2-5 TRBV7-9 many TRBD1 TGTGCCAGCAGCTTCGGACAGGGGAGGGAGACCCAGTACTTC CASSFGQGRETQYF
14 TRBJ2-7 TRBV5-1 . . TGCGCCAGCAGCTACGACGGACCCTCCTACGAGCAGTACTTC CASSYDGPSYEQYF
14 TRBJ2-3 TRBV12-3/TRBV12-4 few . TGTGCCAGCAGGGGGGGGCTTAGCACAGATACGCAGTATTTT CASRGGLSTDTQYF
15 TRBJ2-1 TRBV5-1 few TRBD1 TGCGCCAGCAGCTTCTCCGGGACAGGGGAGGGTGAGCAGTTCTTC CASSFSGTGEGEQFF
15 TRBJ1-5 TRBV19 . . TGTGCCAGTAGTTTAACCGGGACCTTTGCTCAGCCCCAGCATTTT CASSLTGTFAQPQHF
15 TRBJ1-1 TRBV9 few TRBD1 TGTGCCAGCACGGGAATTACAGGGGGGGACACTGAAGCTTTCTTT CASTGITGGDTEAFF